This T cell receptor beta chain was captured in a study of sequential checkpoint blockade in melanoma. Study context: Maintenance nivolumab came after either treatment sequence. Twenty-two patients had tumor biopsies before treatment and at week 13. DNA from some 84 pretreatment tumor samples underwent TCRβ immunosequencing.

Comments on this clone: Its antigen is undetermined.

Trimming removed 0 bases at V and 2 bases at J, with 15 bases between. This CDR3 is built from 17 residues. CDR1 is SGHRS and CDR2 is YFSETQ in the germline V gene. Specified treatment: randomized to nivolumab then ipilimumab (arm A) or the reverse (arm B). This table comes from immunoSEQ multiplex PCR, and its TCRdb copy is limited to in-frame clones, with some not included. The table has about 3,400 clones, 20% to 25% seen once. Study results and limitations: Mutational load did not correlate with tumor T-cell fraction or clonality.

The sequencing used tumor tissue (inferred from file names), collected from a patient given nivolumab and ipilimumab in sequence. This TCR was sampled from a human donor with melanoma. The rearrangement joins TRBV5-1 to TRBJ2-1, with TRBD2 as a possible D gene (5 bases). CDR3 sequence: CASSLGGREYPYNEQFF. DNA for the CDR3: TGCGCCAGCAGCTTGGGTGGAAGGGAGTATCCCTACAATGAGCAGTTCTTC. Together with reference TRBV5-1 and TRBJ2-1, the CDR3 gives the full variable domain: KAGVTQTPRYLIKTRGQQVTLSCSPISGHRSVSWYQQTPGQGLQFLFEYFSETQRNKGNFPGRFSGRQFSNSRSEMNVSTLELGDSALYLCASSLGGREYPYNEQFFGPGTRLTVL.